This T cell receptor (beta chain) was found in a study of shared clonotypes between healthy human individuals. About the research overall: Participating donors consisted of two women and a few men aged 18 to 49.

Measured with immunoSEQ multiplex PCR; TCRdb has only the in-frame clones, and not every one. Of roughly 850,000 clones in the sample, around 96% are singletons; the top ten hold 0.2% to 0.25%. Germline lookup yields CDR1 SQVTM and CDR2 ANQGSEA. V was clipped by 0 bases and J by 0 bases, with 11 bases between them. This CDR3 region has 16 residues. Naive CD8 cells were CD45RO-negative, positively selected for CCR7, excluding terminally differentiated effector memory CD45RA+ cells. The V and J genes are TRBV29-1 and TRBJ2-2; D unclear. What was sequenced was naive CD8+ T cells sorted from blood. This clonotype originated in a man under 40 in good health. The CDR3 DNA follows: TGCAGCGTTGAAGATCGACACCTATCGAACACCGGGGAGCTGTTTTTT. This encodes CSVEDRHLSNTGELFF.